Listed here is a single T cell receptor (beta chain). Its antigen is as yet unknown. Sequencing used immunoSEQ multiplex PCR; TCRdb keeps in-frame clones, though not all of them. The data contain approximately 240,000 clones, around 89% of them singletons. The sample belongs to a study of Ad26.COV2.S vaccination and SARS-CoV-2 variants. Study in general: The authors gave Ad26.COV2.S intramuscularly, either once or twice 56 days apart. General study results and limits: Comparability of non-spike TCR breadth was observed across vaccine and placebo recipients. In vaccinated individuals, spike-specific CD8+ and CD4+ T cell responses reportedly displayed substantial breadth.

The CDR3 sequence is 14 residues long. V trimming: 7 bases; J trimming: 8 bases; junction bases outside the gene matches: 10. The germline gives CDR1 MNHEY, CDR2 SVGEGT. Treatment denoted: 19 received Ad26.COV2.S at low or high dose, single or two shots; 5 received placebo; per-sample allocation not given. Samples came from day 63 after the first vaccine or placebo injection. Immunization relied on an Ad26 vector, which expressed Wuhan-strain SARS-CoV-2 spike. This chain links TRBV6-2 or TRBV6-3 with TRBJ1-2; 10 nucleotides line up with TRBD1. The source is a person aged 18-65 years who received the Ad26.COV2.S COVID-19 vaccine or a placebo. This specimen consisted of peripheral blood, obtained in a trial of Ad26.COV2.S vaccine versus placebo. Here the CDR3 DNA reads TGTGCCAGCACCCCGGAGGGGACAGGGGTCGGCTACACCTTC. It translates to CASTPEGTGVGYTF.